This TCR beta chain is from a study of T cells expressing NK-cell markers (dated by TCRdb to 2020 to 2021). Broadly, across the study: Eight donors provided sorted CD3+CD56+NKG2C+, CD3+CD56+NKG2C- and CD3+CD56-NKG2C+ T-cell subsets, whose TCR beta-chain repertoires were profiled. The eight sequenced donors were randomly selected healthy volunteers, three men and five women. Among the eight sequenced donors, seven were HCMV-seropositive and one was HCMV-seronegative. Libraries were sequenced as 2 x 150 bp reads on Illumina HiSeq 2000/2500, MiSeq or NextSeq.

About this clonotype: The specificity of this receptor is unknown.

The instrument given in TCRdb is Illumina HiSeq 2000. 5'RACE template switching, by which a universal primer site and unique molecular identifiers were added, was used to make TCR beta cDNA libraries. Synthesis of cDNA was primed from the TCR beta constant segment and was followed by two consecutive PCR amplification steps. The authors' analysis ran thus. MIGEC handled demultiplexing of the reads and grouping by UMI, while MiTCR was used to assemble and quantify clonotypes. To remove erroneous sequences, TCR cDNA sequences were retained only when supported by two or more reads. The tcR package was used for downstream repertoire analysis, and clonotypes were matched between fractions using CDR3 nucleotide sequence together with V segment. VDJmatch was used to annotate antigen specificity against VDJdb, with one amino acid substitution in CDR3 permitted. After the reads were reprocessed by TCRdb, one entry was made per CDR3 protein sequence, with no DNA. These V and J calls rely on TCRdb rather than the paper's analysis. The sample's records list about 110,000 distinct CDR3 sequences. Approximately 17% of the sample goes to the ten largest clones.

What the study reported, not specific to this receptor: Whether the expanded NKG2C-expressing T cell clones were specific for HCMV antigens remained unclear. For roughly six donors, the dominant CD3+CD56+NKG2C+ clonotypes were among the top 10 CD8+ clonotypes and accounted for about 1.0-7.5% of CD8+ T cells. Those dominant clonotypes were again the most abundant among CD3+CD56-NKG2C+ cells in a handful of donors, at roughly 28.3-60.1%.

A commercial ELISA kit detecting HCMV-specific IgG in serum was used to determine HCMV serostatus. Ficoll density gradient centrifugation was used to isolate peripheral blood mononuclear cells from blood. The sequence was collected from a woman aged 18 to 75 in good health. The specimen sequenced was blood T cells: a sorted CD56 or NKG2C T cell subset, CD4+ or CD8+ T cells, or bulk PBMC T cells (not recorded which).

The CDR3 region has the sequence CSARLAGAQETQYF. This receptor chain uses TRBV20-1 and TRBJ2-5; there is no DNA to check the TCRdb D call of TRBD2. According to the germline V gene (reference sequence), CDR1 reads DFQATT and CDR2 reads SNEGSKA. The CDR3 runs 14 amino acids, cysteine and phenylalanine included. The DNA is unrecorded.